The entry below gives a single T cell receptor beta chain sequence along with its context. Antigen: not known. This sample is drawn from a study of T cells in Graves' hyperthyroidism and ophthalmopathy. Study conclusions and caveats: Blood also showed most of the thyroid clonotypes that were expanded above 0.001. Stable hyperthyroidism was separated from ophthalmopathy by a model based on 13 V-J features.

A lack of ophthalmopathy progression within 18 months defined stable Graves' hyperthyroidism. The diagnoses drew upon clinical symptoms, serum thyroxine and TRAb, thyroid ultrasound and orbital computed tomography. There were TCR beta CDR3 regions amplified from RNA transcripts. HTBI primers were used for first-round RT-PCR of the TCR CDR3. Using its own MiXCR run on the multiplex PCR reads, TCRdb lists one record per CDR3 protein. In the table there are about 840,000 distinct CDR3 sequences, more than 30% of which are singletons. CDR3 length: 15 amino acids. Germline V gene data show CDR1 as MGHRA and CDR2 as YSYEKL. V gave up 1 base and J gave up 2 bases, with 11 bases separating them.

This receptor was identified in a man younger than 35 with Graves' hyperthyroidism. Sequencing used blood. The V call is TRBV4-1, the J call TRBJ1-2; perhaps TRBD1 as D (5 bases). CDR3 residues: CASSQGGTVNYGYTF. CDR3 bases: TGCGCCAGCAGCCAAGGAGGGACTGTGAACTATGGCTACACCTTC.